These T cell receptor beta chains were read from a single sample in a study of intratumoral heterogeneity in liver cancer. The method was immunoSEQ multiplex PCR; TCRdb's version includes in-frame clones alone and lacks a portion of them. The sample contains some 7,000 clones, under 60% of which appear only once. Material: tumor tissue, obtained before any cancer treatment. The source is a man aged 70 or older with hepatocellular carcinoma. Each CDR3 is given with its conserved first and last residue. D genes are given only for firm matches. Part of the rows lack a size; the others show once, few, many or a class for expanded clones.

>14|once|TRBV6-2/TRBV6-3|TRBJ1-2|NA
CASSYQAGSRGYTF
TGTGCCAGCAGTTACCAAGCTGGCAGCAGGGGCTACACCTTC
>14|few|TRBV19|TRBJ1-2|TRBD1
CASRLGQTYRGYTF
TGTGCCAGTAGGTTGGGACAGACCTACCGTGGCTACACCTTC
>16|few|TRBV28|TRBJ2-3|TRBD2
CASSLTSGGGTDTQYF
TGTGCCAGCAGTTTGACTAGCGGGGGCGGCACAGATACGCAGTATTTT
>14|once|TRBV29-1|TRBJ1-4|NA
CSVKDSPSNEKLFF
TGCAGCGTGAAGGACAGTCCTTCGAATGAAAAACTGTTTTTT
>13|medium-sized|TRBV7-3|TRBJ1-1|NA
CASSLGGSTEAFF
TGTGCCAGCAGCCTCGGAGGGTCGACTGAAGCTTTCTTT
>15|NA|TRBV14|TRBJ2-6|NA
CASSQAHSGANVLTF
TGTGCCAGCAGCCAAGCTCACTCTGGGGCCAACGTCCTGACTTTC
>14|few|TRBV19|TRBJ2-1|TRBD2
CASSYRLAGNEQFF
TGTGCCAGTAGTTATCGTCTAGCGGGGAATGAGCAGTTCTTC
>13|few|TRBV18|TRBJ1-2|TRBD1
CASSPGRGNGYTF
TGTGCCAGCTCACCGGGCAGGGGGAATGGCTACACCTTC
>15|NA|TRBV24-1|TRBJ2-5|TRBD2
CATMASAGGEETQYF
TGTGCCACCATGGCGTCCGCGGGGGGTGAGGAGACCCAGTACTTC
>16|few|TRBV9|TRBJ1-4|NA
CASSTPLGRGDEKLFF
TGTGCCAGCAGCACCCCCCTGGGGAGAGGTGATGAAAAACTGTTTTTT
>14|NA|TRBV18|TRBJ1-6|NA
CASSLGDLELPLHF
TGTGCCAGCTCACTGGGGGACCTGGAATTACCCCTCCACTTT
>14|NA|TRBV27|TRBJ2-1|TRBD2
CATQLAGENNEQFF
TGTGCCACCCAACTAGCGGGGGAAAACAATGAGCAGTTCTTC
>11|NA|TRBV6-5|TRBJ1-2|NA
CASGAGGGYTF
TGTGCCAGCGGGGCGGGGGGCGGCTACACCTTC
>15|NA|TRBV5-4|TRBJ2-7|TRBD2
CASSRTSGGFYEQYF
TGTGCCAGCAGCCGAACTAGCGGGGGGTTTTACGAGCAGTACTTC
>16|few|TRBV9|TRBJ2-5|TRBD2
CASSPEAGPPQETQYF
TGTGCCAGCAGCCCCGAAGCGGGGCCACCCCAAGAGACCCAGTACTTC
>12|few|TRBV27|TRBJ2-2|NA
CASSLGVGELFF
TGTGCCAGCAGTTTAGGCGTCGGGGAGCTGTTTTTT
>13|NA|TRBV6-2/TRBV6-3|TRBJ1-2|NA
CASSYARGGGYTF
TGTGCCAGCAGTTACGCTCGCGGCGGGGGCTACACCTTC
>13|NA|TRBV27|TRBJ2-3|NA
CASSLFRPDTQYF
TGTGCCAGCAGTTTATTCAGGCCAGATACGCAGTATTTT
>17|medium-sized|TRBV21-1|TRBJ1-2|NA
CASSNRGQGALGYGYTF
TGTGCCAGCAGCAATAGGGGACAGGGGGCGCTTGGCTATGGCTACACCTTC
>11|medium-sized|TRBV2|TRBJ1-1|NA
CASIRIGEAFF
TGTGCCAGCATTCGGATTGGTGAAGCTTTCTTT
>15|NA|TRBV3-1/TRBV3-2|TRBJ1-6|TRBD1
CASSRVGTANSPLHF
TGTGCCAGCAGCCGGGTCGGGACAGCCAATTCACCCCTCCACTTT
>15|NA|TRBV7-8|TRBJ2-7|TRBD2
CASSLEASGGYEQYF
TGTGCCAGCAGCTTAGAGGCTAGCGGGGGCTACGAGCAGTACTTC
>15|NA|TRBV5-1|TRBJ1-3|TRBD1
CASSHGQGKGNTIYF
TGCGCCAGCAGCCACGGACAGGGGAAAGGAAACACCATATATTTT
>14|NA|TRBV15|TRBJ1-2|NA
CATSSAGVNYGYTF
TGTGCCACCAGCAGTGCAGGGGTTAACTATGGCTACACCTTC
>16|NA|TRBV19|TRBJ2-3|NA
CASSIWAPTSTDTQYF
TGTGCCAGTAGTATATGGGCACCTACTAGCACAGATACGCAGTATTTT
>12|NA|TRBV12-3/TRBV12-4|TRBJ1-2|NA
CASSLDWEGYTF
TGTGCCAGCAGTTTGGACTGGGAGGGCTACACCTTC
>14|NA|TRBV3-1/TRBV3-2|TRBJ2-7|NA
CASSPQAFSHEQYF
TGTGCCAGCAGCCCCCAGGCCTTTTCCCACGAGCAGTACTTC
>18|NA|TRBV5-5|TRBJ2-1|TRBD2
CASTPVGRGGGTAGEQFF
TGTGCCAGCACCCCTGTGGGGCGCGGGGGGGGTACGGCCGGAGAGCAGTTCTTC
>16|NA|TRBV6-4|TRBJ1-6|NA
CASSDSRQTHNSPLHF
TGTGCCAGCAGTGACTCCCGGCAGACCCATAATTCACCCCTCCACTTT
>13|few|TRBV2|TRBJ2-7|TRBD1
CASSRDSSYEQYF
TGTGCCAGCAGTCGGGACAGCTCCTACGAGCAGTACTTC
>11|NA|TRBV30|TRBJ2-7|NA
CAWSDPYEQYF
TGTGCCTGGAGTGACCCCTACGAGCAGTACTTC
>11|once|TRBV30|TRBJ2-7|NA
CAWMRAREQYF
TGTGCCTGGATGAGGGCGCGTGAGCAGTACTTC
>16|NA|TRBV7-9|TRBJ2-5|TRBD1
CASSPTPGQGQETQYF
TGTGCCAGCAGCCCAACTCCGGGACAGGGCCAAGAGACCCAGTACTTC
>13|NA|TRBV6-6|TRBJ2-1|NA
CASNSYQGTLPFF
TGTGCCAGCAACTCCTATCAGGGGACGTTACCGTTCTTC
>16|NA|TRBV5-8|TRBJ2-1|TRBD2
CASSLGLASSYNEQFF
TGTGCCAGCAGCCTAGGACTAGCGAGCTCCTACAATGAGCAGTTCTTC
>13|medium-sized|TRBV4-1|TRBJ2-1|TRBD1
CASSSTGAVEQFF
TGCGCCAGCAGCAGTACAGGGGCGGTTGAGCAGTTCTTC
>13|NA|TRBV5-4|TRBJ1-1|NA
CASSLRGTSEAFF
TGTGCCAGCAGCTTGAGGGGAACCTCTGAAGCTTTCTTT
>16|medium-sized|TRBV7-7|TRBJ2-2|NA
CASSLGPQGNTGELFF
TGTGCTAGCAGCTTAGGGCCCCAGGGGAACACCGGGGAGCTGTTTTTT
>13|few|TRBV4-1|TRBJ1-5|NA
CASSHQVDQPQHF
TGCGCCAGCAGCCATCAGGTTGATCAGCCCCAGCATTTT
>16|once|TRBV4-1|TRBJ2-7|NA
CASSQDNLGHSYEQYF
TGCGCCAGCAGCCAAGATAATTTGGGACACTCCTACGAGCAGTACTTC
>14|NA|TRBV27|TRBJ1-5|NA
CASSSWVGGQPQHF
TGTGCCAGCAGTTCTTGGGTCGGTGGTCAGCCCCAGCATTTT
>16|medium-sized|TRBV4-1|TRBJ1-6|NA
CASSQVLRSNNSPLHF
TGCGCCAGCAGCCAGGTGCTTCGTTCGAATAATTCACCCCTCCACTTT
>12|NA|TRBV7-9|TRBJ1-6|NA
CASSLGIGTLHF
TGTGCCAGCAGTCTAGGGATTGGCACCCTCCACTTT
>16|NA|TRBV3-1/TRBV3-2|TRBJ2-1|TRBD2
CASSQAASGDENEQFF
TGTGCCAGCAGCCAAGCGGCTAGCGGGGACGAAAATGAGCAGTTCTTC
>13|large|TRBV7-9|TRBJ2-5|NA
CASSPPRGETQYF
TGTGCCAGCAGCCCCCCGAGGGGAGAGACCCAGTACTTC
>14|medium-sized|TRBV25-1|TRBJ1-2|NA
CASSESWAGYGYTF
TGTGCCAGCAGTGAATCGTGGGCTGGCTATGGCTACACCTTC